The clone carrying this T cell receptor (beta chain) was recorded a few times. Its specificity is not known. V dropped 5 bases and J dropped 6 bases, with 18 bases sitting between them. The CDR3 totals 15 residues. The germline V gene has CDR1 SGHVS and CDR2 FQNEAQ. This record belongs to a study of T cell responses to AZD1222 COVID-19 vaccine. The data were produced by immunoSEQ multiplex PCR, yet TCRdb's version contains in-frame clones alone and is incomplete. The data contain about 140,000 clones, 75% to 95% of them singletons. Study-wide points: Donors were largely white British and mainly female; clonal diversity was possibly underestimated. Baseline seropositivity occurred in only six AZD1222 recipients. Scientists sampled the repertoires only once the peak T cell response had passed.

Sequences were derived from peripheral blood, sampled 28 days after the second dose of the MenACWY control vaccine. V and J are TRBV7-8 and TRBJ2-3, with D possibly being TRBD2 (6 bases). The sequence derives from an adult who received the MenACWY meningococcal vaccine as a control. The CDR3 loop reads CASSPAGHTQDTQYF. CDR3 in DNA: TGTGCCAGCAGCCCAGCGGGCCATACACAGGATACGCAGTATTTT.